This T cell receptor (beta chain) was recovered during a study of cytomegalovirus exposure and HLA in healthy donors. With regard to this clone: What it binds is unknown.

PCR involved 60 Vbeta and 13 Jbeta primers. Only in-frame clones appear in the TCRdb table, and some are missing; sequencing was by immunoSEQ multiplex PCR. The table shows about 160,000 clones, with approximately 79% occurring only once. Germline values: CDR1 SGHDN, CDR2 FVKESK. V shed 3 bases and J 12 bases; nucleotides not matched to a gene: 11. CDR3 length equals 14 residues. Findings of the study overall: Among TCR beta chains, those listed as cytomegalovirus-associated numbered under 200.

The rearrangement joins TRBV14 to TRBJ2-7; 10 bases align to TRBD1. The TCR comes from a man aged 35 to 55 in good health and CMV-seronegative. The sequenced sample was PBMCs. CDR3 in amino acids: CASSQSGQGSIPYF. The CDR3 region has the DNA TGTGCCAGCAGCCAGTCGGGACAGGGGTCCATTCCGTACTTC. Using reference TRBV14 and TRBJ2-7 for the parts outside the CDR3, the full variable domain is EAGVTQFPSHSVIEKGQTVTLRCDPISGHDNLYWYRRVMGKEIKFLLHFVKESKQDESGMPNNRFLAERTGGTYSTLKVQPAELEDSGVYFCASSQSGQGSIPYFGPGTRLTVT.